This T cell receptor beta chain was observed in a study of blood T cell repertoires in COVID-19. Trimming took 0 bases from V and 7 from J, leaving 6 bases between them. The CDR3 consists of 12 residues. Germline V gene data show CDR1 as LGHNA and CDR2 as YNFKEQ. Sequencing was performed with immunoSEQ multiplex PCR; in TCRdb, only in-frame clones are kept and a portion is missing. The table has roughly 260,000 clones, 75% to 90% seen once. The rearrangement links TRBV4-2 to TRBJ2-5; D remains unclear. This sequence was found in a woman in her thirties or forties with acute or convalescent COVID-19. Sequencing was carried out using peripheral blood. The CDR3 DNA reads as TGTGCCAGCAGCCAAGACACGGGGACCCAGTACTTC. This sequence encodes CASSQDTGTQYF.